Presented here are 21 T cell receptor beta chains from one specimen sequenced in a study of T cells expressing NK-cell markers. TCRdb reprocessed the 5' RACE reads, keeping one entry per CDR3 protein, no DNA. The sample yields about 440,000 distinct CDR3 sequences, of which the top ten take up 7.3%. The specimen sequenced was blood T cells: a sorted CD56 or NKG2C T cell subset, CD4+ or CD8+ T cells, or bulk PBMC T cells (not recorded which). These receptors were collected from a woman between 18 and 70 years old in good health.

This sequence joins TRBV18 and TRBJ2-7. Germline assignment: CDR1 KGHSH and CDR2 LQKENI. The CDR3 is 13 residues long. CDR3 residues: CASSNIESYEQYF.

The chain recombines TRBV29-1 with TRBJ1-1; the D gene TCRdb calls, TRBD1, cannot be checked with no DNA. This CDR3 is built from 15 residues. CDR1 and CDR2 from the germline V gene are SQVTM and ANQGSEA. The CDR3 is CSVEYPGISNTEAFF.

This chain connects TRBV28 to TRBJ1-6. This CDR3 region has 13 residues. Germline V gives CDR1 MDHEN, CDR2 SYDVKM. The CDR3 region is CASSSPRVHPLHF.

The J gene is TRBJ2-7, the V gene TRBV3-1; the TRBD2 assignment by TCRdb is unverifiable without DNA. The V gene's germline CDR1 is LGHDT and CDR2 YNNKEL (reference sequence). This CDR3 region has 15 residues. The CDR3: CASSQVSSGSYEQYF.

The chain links TRBV25-1 to TRBJ2-5; the D call of TRBD2 rests on TCRdb alone, since no DNA is present to check it. Germline V gives CDR1 MGHDK, CDR2 SYGVNS. The CDR3 sequence is 15 residues long. The CDR3 loop reads CASSELARFQETQYF.

The chain joins TRBV6-5 to TRBJ1-5. Germline loops: CDR1 MNHEY, CDR2 SVGAGI. The CDR3 spans 14 residues. The CDR3 loop reads CASSYSGAAQPQHF.

This sequence joins TRBV7-2 and TRBJ1-3; the TCRdb D gene call, TRBD1, has no DNA to confirm it. The CDR3 runs 17 residues. CDR1 is SGHTA and CDR2 is FQGNSA in the germline V gene. CDR3: CASSLFGPGSSGNTIYF. Together with reference TRBV7-2 and TRBJ1-3, the CDR3 gives the full variable domain: GAGVSQSPSNKVTEKGKDVELRCDPISGHTALYWYRQSLGQGLEFLIYFQGNSAPDKSGLPSDRFSAERTGGSVSTLTIQRTQQEDSAVYLCASSLFGPGSSGNTIYFGEGSWLTVV.

The rearrangement links TRBV7-9 to TRBJ2-5; without DNA, the TCRdb call of TRBD2 cannot be checked. The CDR3 spans 14 residues. Germline V CDR1 and CDR2: SEHNR, FQNEAQ (reference sequence). CDR3 protein: CASSFESGQETQYF. Based on the CDR3 plus reference TRBV7-9 and TRBJ2-5, the full variable domain is DTGVSQNPRHKITKRGQNVTFRCDPISEHNRLYWYRQTLGQGPEFLTYFQNEAQLEKSRLLSDRFSAERPKGSFSTLEIQRTEQGDSAMYLCASSFESGQETQYFGPGTRLLVL.

This sequence joins TRBV20-1 and TRBJ2-1. Looked up from germline, CDR1 is DFQATT and CDR2 is SNEGSKA (reference sequence). The CDR3 extends over 15 amino acids. The CDR3 loop reads CSARDSLAAYNEQFF.

This sequence joins TRBV7-2 and TRBJ2-1; TCRdb calls TRBD1, which cannot be checked without DNA. CDR1 and CDR2 (germline): SGHTA, FQGNSA. The CDR3 totals 11 residues. Here the CDR3 reads CASSRGGEQFF.

The J gene is TRBJ2-7, the V gene TRBV20-1; TCRdb's D gene call, TRBD1, goes unchecked for lack of DNA. Per germline, CDR1 DFQATT and CDR2 SNEGSKA (reference sequence). The CDR3 loop spans 13 amino acids. CDR3 amino acids: CSAYGMSSYEQYF.

The V call is TRBV7-9, the J call TRBJ1-1; the D gene TCRdb calls, TRBD1, cannot be checked with no DNA. This CDR3 spans 14 amino acids. Germline V lookup: CDR1 SEHNR, CDR2 FQNEAQ (reference sequence). CDR3 protein: CASSLHLGGPEAFF.

This rearrangement joins TRBV6-2 or TRBV6-3 to TRBJ2-7. Germline values: CDR1 MNHEY, CDR2 SVGEGT. The CDR3 sequence is 15 residues long. The chain's CDR3 is CASSYSPREAYEQYF.

The genes are TRBV12-3 or TRBV12-4 and TRBJ2-2; TCRdb's D call of TRBD1 is untestable without DNA. This CDR3 spans 13 amino acids. CDR3 residues: CASSFQGRGELFF.

This chain links TRBV19 with TRBJ2-1; TCRdb selects TRBD1, and the lack of DNA leaves this call unchecked. Germline V lookup: CDR1 LNHDA, CDR2 SQIVND (reference sequence). This CDR3 is 12 amino acids long. CDR3 region: CASSIQGSEQFF.

The rearrangement uses TRBV9 and TRBJ2-3; the D call from TCRdb, TRBD2, cannot be confirmed without DNA. In germline, CDR1 is SGDLS, CDR2 YYNGEE. The CDR3 is made up of 14 amino acids. The CDR3 here is CASSVDRRSDTQYF.

The chain uses TRBV6-2 or TRBV6-3 and TRBJ1-2. The germline V gene encodes CDR1 MNHEY and CDR2 SVGEGT. The length of the CDR3 is 16 residues. CDR3 sequence: CASSYSKPGANYGYTF.

The rearrangement links TRBV7-2 to TRBJ2-3. The germline gives CDR1 SGHTA, CDR2 FQGNSA. The CDR3 spans 13 residues. The CDR3 sequence: CASSQSLSGTQYF.

The chain employs TRBV5-1 and TRBJ2-1. The germline V gene encodes CDR1 SGHRS and CDR2 YFSETQ. The CDR3 loop spans 14 amino acids. This chain's CDR3 is CASSLAEWDNEQFF.

This sequence joins TRBV9 and TRBJ2-7. Germline CDR1 SGDLS, CDR2 YYNGEE. CDR3 length: 14 amino acids. The CDR3 sequence: CASSVAVGPYEQYF.

The chain has TRBV20-1 and TRBJ2-3. CDR3 length: 14 residues. Germline CDR1 is DFQATT and CDR2 is SNEGSKA (reference sequence). The CDR3 here is CSASPPDPTDTQYF.